A single sample is the source of the 29 T cell receptor beta chains below, sequenced in a study of blood T cell repertoires in COVID-19. Libraries were prepared by immunoSEQ multiplex PCR; TCRdb keeps only in-frame clonotypes and omits some of them. The sample lists nearly 50,000 clones, under 90% occurring once. Material: peripheral blood. The receptors come from a woman aged 55-69 years with acute or convalescent COVID-19.

This clone is deemed medium-sized (0.01 to 0.1%). The chain has TRBV7-8 and TRBJ1-1; TRBD1 matches 11 bases. The CDR3 sequence is 17 residues long. The germline V gene has CDR1 SGHVS and CDR2 FQNEAQ. V lost 5 bases and J lost 4; bases outside the gene matches: 12. The CDR3 loop reads CASSPTGTGGRGTEAFF. The CDR3, as DNA: TGTGCCAGCAGCCCCACCGGGACAGGGGGGAGAGGCACTGAAGCTTTCTTT.

In this sample, this clone turned up once. This sequence joins TRBV7-8 and TRBJ1-1, with D unclear. V lost 5 bases, J lost 0 bases, and 10 bases lay in between. The length of the CDR3 is 14 residues. The germline V gene has CDR1 SGHVS and CDR2 FQNEAQ. The CDR3 DNA is TGTGCCAGCAGCCTCGCAGTGATGAACACTGAAGCTTTCTTT. Protein product: CASSLAVMNTEAFF.

The chain employs TRBV19 and TRBJ2-5; 10 bases map to TRBD2. Germline lookup yields CDR1 LNHDA and CDR2 SQIVND (reference sequence). This CDR3 spans 15 amino acids. The ends lost 3 bases at V and 2 bases at J; junction bases unmatched: 3. CDR3 sequence: CASSILAGAQETQYF. CDR3 sequence (DNA): TGTGCCAGTAGTATCCTAGCGGGAGCACAAGAGACCCAGTACTTC.

The rearrangement uses TRBV7-2 and TRBJ2-2; 14 nucleotides agree with TRBD2. Germline trimming cut 5 bases from V and 4 bases from J; bases unmatched to any gene: 6. Germline V gene data show CDR1 as SGHTA and CDR2 as FQGNSA. The CDR3 loop spans 17 amino acids. CDR3 in DNA: TGTGCCAGCAGCCCGGTGACTAGCGGGAGGGGCACCGGGGAGCTGTTTTTT. Protein: CASSPVTSGRGTGELFF.

The rearrangement links TRBV18 to TRBJ2-1; the D gene is possibly TRBD2 (6 bases). The V and J ends lost 4 bases and 5 bases respectively, with 9 bases between them. The germline CDR1 and CDR2 sequences are KGHSH and LQKENI. The CDR3 is 13 amino acids. The CDR3, as DNA: TGTGCCAGCTCACGGGACTTCGACAATGAGCAGTTCTTC. Residues: CASSRDFDNEQFF.

This clone was observed a single time. J is TRBJ1-6 and V is TRBV30, with D perhaps matching TRBD1 (5 bases). Between the trimmed V and J ends, which lost 3 bases and 5 bases, there was a span of 8 bases. The CDR3 is 13 amino acids. CDR1 is GTSNPN and CDR2 is SVGIG in the germline V gene (reference sequence). This CDR3 reads CAWRGGNNSPLHF. In nucleotides, the CDR3 is TGTGCCTGGAGGGGGGGGAATAATTCACCCCTCCACTTT.

This rearrangement joins TRBV18 to TRBJ1-1; possible D gene TRBD1, 5 bases. The V gene's germline CDR1 is KGHSH and CDR2 LQKENI. The ends were cut back, 5 bases at V and 6 bases at J, with 22 bases in the middle. The CDR3 contains 16 residues. The CDR3 DNA sequence: TGTGCCAGCTCAGAAGGACACCTGACAATAGGGGCTGAAGCTTTCTTT. Its translation is CASSEGHLTIGAEAFF.

This CDR3 reads CAWSSGGDTQYF. The CDR3 region has the DNA TGTGCCTGGAGTTCCGGGGGAGATACGCAGTATTTT. This chain uses TRBV30 with TRBJ2-3; weak D call: TRBD2 (6 bases). V dropped 2 bases and J dropped 5 bases, with 8 bases sitting between them. Germline V CDR1 and CDR2: GTSNPN, SVGIG (reference sequence). The CDR3 has 12 amino acids.

The chain uses TRBV7-9 and TRBJ1-4; TRBD1 is a possible D gene (5 bases). Germline V CDR1 and CDR2: SEHNR, FQNEAQ (reference sequence). The CDR3 extends over 15 amino acids. Trimming removed 1 base at V and 8 bases at J, with 14 bases between. DNA of the CDR3: TGTGCCAGCAGCTTAGTAACGGGCAGGGTGGAAAAACTGTTTTTT. This translates into CASSLVTGRVEKLFF.

The chain is built from TRBV4-3 and TRBJ1-4; no reliable D call. The CDR3 has 12 amino acids. From germline, CDR1 is LGHNA and CDR2 YSLEER. Trimming took 5 bases from V and 12 from J, leaving 13 bases between them. CDR3 DNA: TGCGCCAGCAGCTCGCAACTATCGGAACTGTTTTTT. Translated: CASSSQLSELFF.

This rearrangement joins TRBV12-3 or TRBV12-4 to TRBJ2-5; D gene unclear. V was shortened by 5 bases and J by 5 bases, with 12 bases between the two germline ends. CDR3 length: 13 amino acids. The CDR3 loop reads CASSVTSLETQYF. CDR3 coding DNA: TGTGCCAGCAGTGTTACAAGTCTCGAGACCCAGTACTTC.

The chain employs TRBV11-3 and TRBJ2-3; TRBD2 agrees at 10 bases. Trimming took 5 bases from V and 1 from J; bases not matched to a gene: 3. Germline CDR1 is SGHNT and CDR2 is YENEEA. The CDR3 is made up of 15 amino acids. CDR3 sequence (DNA): TGTGCCAGCAGCCCTACTAGCGGGGGCACAGATACGCAGTATTTT. Its protein is CASSPTSGGTDTQYF.

The J gene is TRBJ1-2, the V gene TRBV10-1, with 9 bases aligning to TRBD1. V lost 2 bases and J lost 6; bases outside the gene matches: 16. The CDR3 is 18 amino acids. CDR1 and CDR2 (germline): WNHNN, SYGVQD (reference sequence). DNA for the CDR3: TGCGCCAGCAGTGAGCCCAACCTCGGGACAGGGAATGGCCATGGCTACACCTTC. Its protein is CASSEPNLGTGNGHGYTF.

The chain uses TRBV7-6 and TRBJ1-1, with 7 bases aligning to TRBD1. This CDR3 region has 18 residues. Germline V CDR1 and CDR2: SGHVS, FNYEAQ. V lost 3 bases to trimming and J lost 5 bases; unmatched junction nucleotides: 18. DNA for the CDR3: TGTGCCAGCAGCTTCCCGACAGGGCTCACATCAAAGACTACTGAAGCTTTCTTT. This translates into CASSFPTGLTSKTTEAFF. Full variable domain (outside the CDR3, taken from reference TRBV7-6 and TRBJ1-1): GAGVSQSPRYKVTKRGQDVALRCDPISGHVSLYWYRQALGQGPEFLTYFNYEAQQDKSGLPNDRFSAERPEGSISTLTIQRTEQRDSAMYRCASSFPTGLTSKTTEAFFGQGTRLTVV.

This chain uses TRBV30 with TRBJ1-5; 12 positions match TRBD1. This CDR3 is 14 amino acids long. V dropped 6 bases and J dropped 7; count of bases not matched to a gene: 7. Germline values: CDR1 GTSNPN, CDR2 SVGIG (reference sequence). CDR3 residues: CACGTGGFSQPQHF. The CDR3, as DNA: TGTGCCTGCGGGACAGGGGGCTTCAGCCAGCCCCAGCATTTT.

This clone showed up just once. This chain uses TRBV7-2 with TRBJ2-7; 9 bases agree with TRBD2. Germline CDR1 reads SGHTA; CDR2 reads FQGNSA. The CDR3 runs to 15 residues. V was clipped by 2 bases and J by 3 bases; unmatched bases: 5. CDR3 DNA: TGTGCCAGCAGCTTATCTAGCGGGATGATCTACGAGCAGTACTTC. It specifies CASSLSSGMIYEQYF.

The chain has TRBV29-1 and TRBJ2-5, with D uncertain. This CDR3 comprises 12 residues. Germline-derived CDR1 and CDR2 are SQVTM and ANQGSEA. V was clipped by 4 bases and J by 1 base, with 7 bases between them. The CDR3 DNA is TGCAGCGTTGCTGAGCCCCAAGAGACCCAGTACTTC. Translated: CSVAEPQETQYF.

CDR3 amino acids: CASSEEAFNEKLFF. For the CDR3, the DNA is TGTGCCAGCAGTGAAGAGGCGTTTAATGAAAAACTGTTTTTT. The chain employs TRBV6-4 and TRBJ1-4, with no clear D. The CDR3 runs to 14 residues. Trimming stripped 3 bases from V and 4 bases from J, with 9 bases between. The germline gives CDR1 MRHNA, CDR2 SNTAGT.

Here the CDR3 reads CTSSQVRRRTYEQYF. CDR3 DNA: TGCACCAGCAGCCAGGTCCGGAGGAGAACCTACGAGCAGTACTTC. The rearrangement links TRBV1 to TRBJ2-7; the listed D gene, TRBD2, was not tested against the DNA. TRBV1 constitutes a pseudogene. This CDR3 is 15 amino acids long.

This chain links TRBV6-2 or TRBV6-3 with TRBJ2-2; 7 bases map to TRBD1. CDR1 is MNHEY and CDR2 is SVGEGT in the germline V gene. The CDR3 runs 19 residues. V shed 2 bases, J shed 6 bases, and the junction held 18 bases outside the gene matches. The CDR3 nucleotides read TGTGCCAGCAGTTACGGGCCCGACTTAACAGGGGTATCTGCCGGGGAGCTGTTTTTT. It is translated as CASSYGPDLTGVSAGELFF.

This chain uses TRBV29-1 with TRBJ2-3; 12 nucleotides match TRBD2. The CDR3 runs to 14 residues. The V and J ends lost 5 bases and 3 bases, in that order; junction bases with no gene match: 3. Looked up from germline, CDR1 is SQVTM and CDR2 is ANQGSEA. The CDR3 DNA reads TGCAGCGTTTCGACTAGCGGGAGAACAGATACGCAGTATTTT. Protein: CSVSTSGRTDTQYF.

This clone was detected a few times. This chain uses TRBV7-8 with TRBJ2-3, with D possibly TRBD1 on 5 matching bases. The V end was cut by 1 base, the J end by 5 bases, with 19 bases between. CDR1 is SGHVS and CDR2 is FQNEAQ in the germline V gene. The CDR3 runs 17 residues. CDR3 protein: CASSLGQGGRHGDTQYF. DNA of the CDR3: TGTGCCAGCAGCTTAGGGCAGGGTGGCCGTCATGGAGATACGCAGTATTTT.

This sequence joins TRBV23-1 and TRBJ2-2, with 11 positions matching TRBD1. TRBV23-1 counts as an open reading frame of uncertain function. This CDR3 comprises 17 residues. Trimming took 8 bases from V and 0 from J; bases not matched to a gene: 8. CDR3 DNA: TGCGCCAGCGGTAGGACAGGGGGCCTAACGAACACCGGGGAGCTGTTTTTT. Residues: CASGRTGGLTNTGELFF.

The CDR3 is CASRTPSAFSTDTQYF. In nucleotides, the CDR3 is TGTGCCAGCAGGACCCCATCAGCGTTTAGCACAGATACGCAGTATTTT. The genes are TRBV25-1 and TRBJ2-3; D uncertain. This CDR3 is 16 amino acids long. Germline lookup yields CDR1 MGHDK and CDR2 SYGVNS. Trimming shortened V by 6 bases and J by 0 bases, and 16 bases separated the two germline ends.

In DNA, the CDR3 is TGTGCCAGCTCTAAGGAGTACAATCAGCCCCAGCATTTT. Translating it yields CASSKEYNQPQHF. The chain employs TRBV18 and TRBJ1-5; D gene uncertain. The CDR3 runs to 13 residues. The V end lost 6 bases, the J end lost 3 bases, and 9 bases lay between the germline ends. In germline, CDR1 is KGHSH, CDR2 LQKENI.

This chain links TRBV4-2 with TRBJ2-2; 7 bases are a match to TRBD2. The germline CDR1 and CDR2 sequences are LGHNA and YNFKEQ. The CDR3 sequence is 19 residues long. The V and J ends lost 5 bases and 3 bases, in that order; junction bases with no gene match: 18. This chain's CDR3 is CASSYAGGLAGDHTGELFF. The CDR3 region has the DNA TGTGCCAGCAGCTACGCCGGGGGTTTGGCGGGGGACCACACCGGGGAGCTGTTTTTT.

The chain employs TRBV7-9 and TRBJ2-7; unclear D gene. This CDR3 is built from 13 residues. In germline, CDR1 is SEHNR, CDR2 FQNEAQ (reference sequence). Trimming took 0 bases from V and 5 from J, leaving 8 bases between them. The chain's CDR3 is CASSLARYNEQYF. The CDR3 DNA reads TGTGCCAGCAGCTTAGCTCGATACAACGAGCAGTACTTC.

This clone is a singleton in its sample. V and J are TRBV5-8 and TRBJ2-2, with 7 bases lining up with TRBD2. This CDR3 region has 16 residues. V shed 5 bases and J 2 bases; nucleotides not matched to a gene: 9. Germline V gene data show CDR1 as SGHTS and CDR2 as YDEGEE. The CDR3: CASSFLAVLNTGELFF. The CDR3, as DNA: TGTGCCAGCAGTTTTCTAGCGGTTCTAAACACCGGGGAGCTGTTTTTT.

The chain couples TRBV4-3 to TRBJ2-3, with 9 positions matching TRBD1. The germline V gene has CDR1 LGHNA and CDR2 YSLEER. The CDR3 covers 14 residues. V lost 4 bases to trimming and J lost 7 bases; unmatched junction nucleotides: 6. For the CDR3, the DNA is TGCGCCAGCAGCCGCAACGGACAGGGGCATACGCAGTATTTT. Protein sequence: CASSRNGQGHTQYF.